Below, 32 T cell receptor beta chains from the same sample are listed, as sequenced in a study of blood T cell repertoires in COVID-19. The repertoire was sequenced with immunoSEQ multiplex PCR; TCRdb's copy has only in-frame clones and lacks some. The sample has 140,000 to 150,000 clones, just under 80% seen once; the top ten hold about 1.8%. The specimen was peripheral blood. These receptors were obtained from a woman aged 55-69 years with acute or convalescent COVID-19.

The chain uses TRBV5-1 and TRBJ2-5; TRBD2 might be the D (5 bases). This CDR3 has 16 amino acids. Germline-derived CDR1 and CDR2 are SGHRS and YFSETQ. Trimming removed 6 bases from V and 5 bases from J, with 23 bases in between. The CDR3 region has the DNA TGCGCCAGCACCCCAGTCGGTGCGGGCCCGCGGGAGACCCAGTACTTC. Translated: CASTPVGAGPRETQYF.

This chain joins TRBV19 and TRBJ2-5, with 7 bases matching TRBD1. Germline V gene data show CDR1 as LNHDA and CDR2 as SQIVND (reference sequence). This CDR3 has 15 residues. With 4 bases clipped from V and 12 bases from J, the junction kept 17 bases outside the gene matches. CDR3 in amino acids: CASSTSGTVVGKKYF. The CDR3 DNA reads TGTGCCAGTAGTACCTCCGGGACAGTCGTTGGTAAGAAGTACTTC.

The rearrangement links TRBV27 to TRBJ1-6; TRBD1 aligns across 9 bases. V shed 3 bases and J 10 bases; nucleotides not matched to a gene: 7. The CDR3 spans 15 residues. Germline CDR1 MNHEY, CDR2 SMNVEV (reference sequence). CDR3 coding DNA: TGTGCCAGCAGTTTGGGCACAGGGGGCAGGTCACCCCTCCACTTT. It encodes CASSLGTGGRSPLHF.

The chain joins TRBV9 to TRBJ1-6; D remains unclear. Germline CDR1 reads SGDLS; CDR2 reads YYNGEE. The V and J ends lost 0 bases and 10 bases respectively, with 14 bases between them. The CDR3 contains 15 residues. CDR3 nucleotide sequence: TGTGCCAGCAGCGTAGGTGTACAGCTATACTCACCCCTCCACTTT. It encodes CASSVGVQLYSPLHF.

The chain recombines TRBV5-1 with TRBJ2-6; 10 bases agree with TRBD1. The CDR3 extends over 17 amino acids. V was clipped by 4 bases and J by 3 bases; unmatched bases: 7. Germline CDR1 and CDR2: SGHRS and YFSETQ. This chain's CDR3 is CASSHGTGAIGANVLTF. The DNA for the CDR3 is TGCGCCAGCAGCCACGGGACAGGGGCAATTGGGGCCAACGTCCTGACTTTC.

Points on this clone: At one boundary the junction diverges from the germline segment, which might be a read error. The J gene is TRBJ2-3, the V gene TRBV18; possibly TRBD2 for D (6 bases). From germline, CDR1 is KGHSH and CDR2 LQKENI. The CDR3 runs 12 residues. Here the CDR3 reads CASSPGTPTAHF. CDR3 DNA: TGTGCCAGCTCCCCCGGGACTCCCACTGCACATTTT.

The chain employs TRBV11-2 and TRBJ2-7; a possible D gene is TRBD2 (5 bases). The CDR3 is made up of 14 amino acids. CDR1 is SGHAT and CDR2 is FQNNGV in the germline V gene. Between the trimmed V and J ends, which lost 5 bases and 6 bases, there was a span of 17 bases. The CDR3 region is CASSQTRASGEQYF. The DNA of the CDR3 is TGTGCCAGCAGCCAAACTAGGGCCTCGGGCGAGCAGTACTTC. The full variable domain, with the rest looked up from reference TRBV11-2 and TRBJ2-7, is EAGVAQSPRYKIIEKRQSVAFWCNPISGHATLYWYQQILGQGPKLLIQFQNNGVVDDSQLPKDRFSAERLKGVDSTLKIQPAKLEDSAVYLCASSQTRASGEQYFGPGTRLTVT.

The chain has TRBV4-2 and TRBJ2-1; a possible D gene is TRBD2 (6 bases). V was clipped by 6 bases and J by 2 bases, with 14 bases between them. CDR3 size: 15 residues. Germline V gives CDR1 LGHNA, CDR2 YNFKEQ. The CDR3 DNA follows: TGTGCCAGCAGGAAAGAACGGGAGCCCTACAATGAGCAGTTCTTC. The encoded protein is CASRKEREPYNEQFF.

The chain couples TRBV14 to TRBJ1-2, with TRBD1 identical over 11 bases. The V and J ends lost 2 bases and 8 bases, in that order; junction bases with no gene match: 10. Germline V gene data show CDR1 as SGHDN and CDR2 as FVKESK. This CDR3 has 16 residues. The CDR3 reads CASSQRSGTGGVGYTF. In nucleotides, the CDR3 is TGTGCCAGCAGCCAACGCTCCGGGACAGGGGGTGTCGGCTACACCTTC.

CDR3 residues: CATSRDLGAGNTIYF. The CDR3 nucleotides read TGTGCCACCAGCAGAGATTTAGGGGCGGGAAACACCATATATTTT. The V call is TRBV15, the J call TRBJ1-3; weak D call: TRBD1 (5 bases). From germline, CDR1 is LNHNV and CDR2 YYDKDF (reference sequence). V was pared by 0 bases and J by 4 bases, with 10 bases between. The CDR3 consists of 15 residues.

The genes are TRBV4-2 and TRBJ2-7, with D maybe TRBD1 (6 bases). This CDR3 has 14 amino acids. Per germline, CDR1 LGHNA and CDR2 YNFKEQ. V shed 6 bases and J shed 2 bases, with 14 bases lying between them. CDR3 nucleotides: TGTGCCAGCAGGAACAGGGTGGGGGCCTACGAGCAGTACTTC. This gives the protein CASRNRVGAYEQYF.

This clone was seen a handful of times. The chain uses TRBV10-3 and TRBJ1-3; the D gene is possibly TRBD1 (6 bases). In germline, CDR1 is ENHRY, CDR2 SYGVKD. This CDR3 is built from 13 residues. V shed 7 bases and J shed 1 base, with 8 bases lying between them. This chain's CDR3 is CAIKGGSGNTIYF. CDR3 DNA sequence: TGTGCCATCAAAGGGGGATCTGGAAACACCATATATTTT.

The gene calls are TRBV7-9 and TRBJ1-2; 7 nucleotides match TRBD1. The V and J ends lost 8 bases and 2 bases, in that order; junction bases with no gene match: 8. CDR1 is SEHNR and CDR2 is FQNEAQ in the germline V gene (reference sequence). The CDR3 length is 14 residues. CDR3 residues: CASGGAGGNYGYTF. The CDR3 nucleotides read TGTGCCAGCGGTGGGGCAGGGGGAAACTATGGCTACACCTTC.

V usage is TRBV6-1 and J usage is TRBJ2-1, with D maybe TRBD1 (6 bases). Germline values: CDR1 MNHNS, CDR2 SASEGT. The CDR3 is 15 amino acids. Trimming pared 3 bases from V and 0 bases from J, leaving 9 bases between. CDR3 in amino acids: CASSDRGLSYNEQFF. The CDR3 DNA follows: TGTGCCAGCAGTGACAGGGGCCTCTCCTACAATGAGCAGTTCTTC.

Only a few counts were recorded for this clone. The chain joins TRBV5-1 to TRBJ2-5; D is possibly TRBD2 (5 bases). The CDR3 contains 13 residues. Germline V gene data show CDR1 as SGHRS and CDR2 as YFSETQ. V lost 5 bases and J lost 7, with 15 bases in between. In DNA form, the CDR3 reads TGCGCCAGCAGTTGGACTGGTACGCGGACCCAGTACTTC. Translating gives CASSWTGTRTQYF.

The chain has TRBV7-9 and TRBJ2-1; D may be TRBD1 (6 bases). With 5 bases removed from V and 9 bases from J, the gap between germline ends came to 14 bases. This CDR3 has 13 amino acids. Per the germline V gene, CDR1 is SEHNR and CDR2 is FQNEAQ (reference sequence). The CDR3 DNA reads TGTGCCAGCAGCAGCCATTTCAGGGGTGAGCAGTTCTTC. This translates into CASSSHFRGEQFF.

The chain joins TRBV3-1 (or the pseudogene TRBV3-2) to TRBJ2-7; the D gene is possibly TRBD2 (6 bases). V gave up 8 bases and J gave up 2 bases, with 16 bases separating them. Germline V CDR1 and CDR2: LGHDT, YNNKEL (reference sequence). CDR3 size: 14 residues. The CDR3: CASEMRGFTYEQYF. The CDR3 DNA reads TGTGCCAGCGAGATGCGGGGTTTCACCTACGAGCAGTACTTC.

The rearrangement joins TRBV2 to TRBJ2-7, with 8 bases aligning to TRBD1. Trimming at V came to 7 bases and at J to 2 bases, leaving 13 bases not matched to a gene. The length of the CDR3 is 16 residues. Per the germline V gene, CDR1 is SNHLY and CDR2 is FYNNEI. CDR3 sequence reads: CASKNPRQGNTYEQYF. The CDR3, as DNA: TGTGCCAGCAAAAATCCAAGACAGGGGAATACCTACGAGCAGTACTTC.

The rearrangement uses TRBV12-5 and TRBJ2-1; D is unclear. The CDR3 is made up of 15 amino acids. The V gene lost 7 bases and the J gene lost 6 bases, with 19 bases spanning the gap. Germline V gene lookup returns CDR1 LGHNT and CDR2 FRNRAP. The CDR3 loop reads CASASRITIANEQFF. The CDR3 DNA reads TGTGCTAGTGCCTCCCGGATTACGATAGCCAATGAGCAGTTCTTC. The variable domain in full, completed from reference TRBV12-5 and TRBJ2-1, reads DARVTQTPRHKVTEMGQEVTMRCQPILGHNTVFWYRQTMMQGLELLAYFRNRAPLDDSGMPKDRFSAEMPDATLATLKIQPSEPRDSAVYFCASASRITIANEQFFGPGTRLTVL.

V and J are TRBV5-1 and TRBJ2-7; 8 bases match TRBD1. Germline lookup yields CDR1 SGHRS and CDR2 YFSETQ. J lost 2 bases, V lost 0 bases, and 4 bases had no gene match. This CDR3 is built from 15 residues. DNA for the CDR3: TGCGCCAGCAGCTTGGGACAGGGGTTACCCTACGAGCAGTACTTC. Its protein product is CASSLGQGLPYEQYF. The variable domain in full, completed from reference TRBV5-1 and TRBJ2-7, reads KAGVTQTPRYLIKTRGQQVTLSCSPISGHRSVSWYQQTPGQGLQFLFEYFSETQRNKGNFPGRFSGRQFSNSRSEMNVSTLELGDSALYLCASSLGQGLPYEQYFGPGTRLTVT.

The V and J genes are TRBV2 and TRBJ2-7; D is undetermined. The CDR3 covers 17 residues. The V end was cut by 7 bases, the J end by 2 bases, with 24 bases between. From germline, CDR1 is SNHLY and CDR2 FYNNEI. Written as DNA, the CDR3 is TGTGCCAGCATATGGCCCCCCCAGACAACATCAACCTACGAGCAGTACTTC. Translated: CASIWPPQTTSTYEQYF.

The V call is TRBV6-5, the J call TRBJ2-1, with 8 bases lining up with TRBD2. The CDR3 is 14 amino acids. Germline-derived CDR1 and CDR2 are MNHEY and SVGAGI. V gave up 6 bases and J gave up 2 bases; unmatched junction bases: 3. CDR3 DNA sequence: TGTGCCAGCAGGTTAGCGGGGACCTACAATGAGCAGTTCTTC. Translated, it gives CASRLAGTYNEQFF.

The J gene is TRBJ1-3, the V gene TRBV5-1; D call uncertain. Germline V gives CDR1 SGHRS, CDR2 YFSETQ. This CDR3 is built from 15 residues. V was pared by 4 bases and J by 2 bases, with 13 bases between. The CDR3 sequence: CASSVVWGAGNTIYF. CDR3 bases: TGCGCCAGCAGCGTAGTTTGGGGAGCTGGAAACACCATATATTTT.

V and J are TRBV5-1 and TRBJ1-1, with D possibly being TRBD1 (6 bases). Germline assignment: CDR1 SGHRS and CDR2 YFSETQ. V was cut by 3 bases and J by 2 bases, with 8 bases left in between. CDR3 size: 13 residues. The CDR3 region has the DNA TGCGCCAGCAGCTCGGGACAAAACACTGAAGCTTTCTTT. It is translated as CASSSGQNTEAFF.

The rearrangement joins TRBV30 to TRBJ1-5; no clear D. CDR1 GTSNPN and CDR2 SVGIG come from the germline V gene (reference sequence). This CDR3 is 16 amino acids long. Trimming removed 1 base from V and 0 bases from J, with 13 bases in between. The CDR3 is CAWSEGWANSNQPQHF. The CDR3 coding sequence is TGTGCCTGGAGTGAAGGCTGGGCAAATAGCAATCAGCCCCAGCATTTT. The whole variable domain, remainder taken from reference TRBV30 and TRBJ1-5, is SQTIHQWPATLVQPVGSPLSLECTVEGTSNPNLYWYRQAAGRGLQLLFYSVGIGQISSEVPQNLSASRPQDRQFILSSKKLLLSDSGFYLCAWSEGWANSNQPQHFGDGTRLSIL.

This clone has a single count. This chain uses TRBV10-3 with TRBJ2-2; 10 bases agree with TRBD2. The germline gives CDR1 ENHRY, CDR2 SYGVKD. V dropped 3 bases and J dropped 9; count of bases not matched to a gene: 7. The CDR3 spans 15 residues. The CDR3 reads CAISDRTSGNRELFF. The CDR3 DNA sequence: TGTGCCATCAGTGACCGAACTAGCGGGAACCGGGAGCTGTTTTTT.

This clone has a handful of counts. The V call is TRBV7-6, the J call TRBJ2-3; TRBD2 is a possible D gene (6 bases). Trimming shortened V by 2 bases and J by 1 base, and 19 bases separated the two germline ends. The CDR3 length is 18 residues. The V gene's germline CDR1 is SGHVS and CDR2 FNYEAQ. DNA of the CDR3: TGTGCCAGCAGCTTAAACCCCGCGGGGCCGGGAGGCACAGATACGCAGTATTTT. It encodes CASSLNPAGPGGTDTQYF.

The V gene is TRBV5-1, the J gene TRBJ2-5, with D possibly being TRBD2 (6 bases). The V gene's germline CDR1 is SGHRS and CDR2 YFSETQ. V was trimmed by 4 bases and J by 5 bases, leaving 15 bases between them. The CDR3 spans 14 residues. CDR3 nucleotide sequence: TGCGCCAGCAGCGCGGGGACCCTACGGGAGACCCAGTACTTC. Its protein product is CASSAGTLRETQYF.

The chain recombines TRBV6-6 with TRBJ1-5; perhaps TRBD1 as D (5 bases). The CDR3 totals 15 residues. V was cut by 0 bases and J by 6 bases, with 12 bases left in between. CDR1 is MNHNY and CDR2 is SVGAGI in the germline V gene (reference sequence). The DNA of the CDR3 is TGTGCCAGCAGTTACTCGTGGGGGGGAGGTCAGCCCCAGCATTTT. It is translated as CASSYSWGGGQPQHF.

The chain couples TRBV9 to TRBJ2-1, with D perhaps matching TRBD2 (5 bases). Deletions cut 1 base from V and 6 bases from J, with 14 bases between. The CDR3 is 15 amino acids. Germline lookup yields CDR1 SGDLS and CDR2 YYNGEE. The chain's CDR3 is CASSVLPRALNEQFF. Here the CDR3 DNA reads TGTGCCAGCAGCGTACTCCCGCGGGCGCTCAATGAGCAGTTCTTC. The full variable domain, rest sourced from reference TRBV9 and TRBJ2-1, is DSGVTQTPKHLITATGQRVTLRCSPRSGDLSVYWYQQSLDQGLQFLIQYYNGEERAKGNILERFSAQQFPDLHSELNLSSLELGDSALYFCASSVLPRALNEQFFGPGTRLTVL.

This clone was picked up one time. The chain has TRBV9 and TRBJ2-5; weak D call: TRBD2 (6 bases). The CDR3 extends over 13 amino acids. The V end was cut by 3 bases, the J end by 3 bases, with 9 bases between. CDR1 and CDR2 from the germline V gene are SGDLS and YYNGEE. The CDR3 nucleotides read TGTGCCAGCAGCGGGGGGGTTGAAGAGACCCAGTACTTC. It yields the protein CASSGGVEETQYF.

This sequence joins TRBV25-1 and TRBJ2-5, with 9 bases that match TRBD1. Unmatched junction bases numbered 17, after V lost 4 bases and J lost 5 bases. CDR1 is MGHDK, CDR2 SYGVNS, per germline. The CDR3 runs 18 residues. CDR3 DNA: TGTGCCAGCAGTGGCGGGACAGGGTTTTTCGGAGGTTTCGAGACCCAGTACTTC. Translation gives CASSGGTGFFGGFETQYF.